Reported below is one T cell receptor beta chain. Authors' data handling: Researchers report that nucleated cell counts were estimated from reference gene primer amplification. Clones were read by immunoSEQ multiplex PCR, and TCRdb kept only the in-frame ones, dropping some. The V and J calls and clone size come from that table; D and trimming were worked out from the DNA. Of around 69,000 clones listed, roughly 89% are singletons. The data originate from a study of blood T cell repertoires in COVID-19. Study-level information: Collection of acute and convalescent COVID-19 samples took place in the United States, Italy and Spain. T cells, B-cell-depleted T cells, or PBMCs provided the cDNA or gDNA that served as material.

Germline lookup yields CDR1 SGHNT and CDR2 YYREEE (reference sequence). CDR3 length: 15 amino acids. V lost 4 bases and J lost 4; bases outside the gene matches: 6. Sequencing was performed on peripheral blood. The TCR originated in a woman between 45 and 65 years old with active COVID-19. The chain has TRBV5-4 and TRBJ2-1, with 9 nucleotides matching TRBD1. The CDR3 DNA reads TGTGCCAGCAGCGCACCCGGGACAGGGTACAATGAGCAGTTCTTC. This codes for CASSAPGTGYNEQFF.